The 21 T cell receptor beta chains below all came from one sample that was sequenced in a study of cytomegalovirus exposure and HLA in healthy donors. The PCR was carried out with 60 Vbeta primers and 13 Jbeta primers. Only in-frame clones appear in the TCRdb table, and some are missing; sequencing was by immunoSEQ multiplex PCR. Seen here are 90,000 to 120,000 clones, less than 85% observed once, and the top ten hold 2% to 3%. Material for sequencing was PBMCs. All receptors derive from a man aged 18 to 29 in good health and CMV-seronegative.

The rearrangement joins TRBV4-1 to TRBJ2-3; D not resolved. Per the germline V gene, CDR1 is MGHRA and CDR2 is YSYEKL. The V gene lost 1 base and the J gene lost 8 bases, with 10 bases spanning the gap. CDR3 length: 13 residues. CDR3 sequence: CASSQVGSSTQYF. The CDR3 DNA sequence: TGCGCCAGCAGCCAAGTTGGTAGTAGTACGCAGTATTTT.

The genes are TRBV7-9 and TRBJ1-2; weak D call: TRBD1 (5 bases). CDR1 and CDR2 from the germline V gene are SEHNR and FQNEAQ (reference sequence). CDR3 size: 14 residues. Trimming shortened V by 5 bases and J by 3 bases, and 13 bases separated the two germline ends. This CDR3 reads CASSPVGGHYGYTF. The CDR3 DNA follows: TGTGCCAGCAGCCCAGTCGGGGGACACTATGGCTACACCTTC.

The chain uses TRBV6-6 and TRBJ2-3, with D tentatively TRBD2 (5 bases). The ends were cut back, 7 bases at V and 5 bases at J, with 16 bases in the middle. Germline CDR1 reads MNHNY; CDR2 reads SVGAGI (reference sequence). This CDR3 spans 14 amino acids. For the CDR3, the DNA is TGTGCCAGCAAGCAGCGGTTAGTACAAGATACGCAGTATTTT. Its protein product is CASKQRLVQDTQYF.

The rearrangement joins TRBV5-4 to TRBJ1-4, with D maybe TRBD1 (6 bases). The germline V gene has CDR1 SGHNT and CDR2 YYREEE (reference sequence). The CDR3 spans 14 residues. The germline V and J ends were trimmed by 3 bases and 5 bases, with 11 bases remaining between them. The CDR3 DNA reads TGTGCCAGCAGCTCGACAGGCCCGAATGAAAAACTGTTTTTT. This codes for CASSSTGPNEKLFF.

This clone has ten or more counts. The CDR3 region is CASSFRVETNNEKLFF. The CDR3 DNA reads TGTGCCAGCAGCTTCCGAGTCGAGACTAATAATGAAAAACTGTTTTTT. The chain has TRBV7-9 and TRBJ1-4; D gene unclear. Trimming shortened V by 3 bases and J by 4 bases, and 15 bases separated the two germline ends. Per germline, CDR1 SEHNR and CDR2 FQNEAQ (reference sequence). The CDR3 contains 16 residues.

This chain joins TRBV5-4 and TRBJ2-7; 7 nucleotides agree with TRBD1. Germline V gene lookup returns CDR1 SGHNT and CDR2 YYREEE (reference sequence). The CDR3 is 13 residues long. The ends lost 7 bases at V and 5 bases at J; junction bases unmatched: 9. For the CDR3, the DNA is TGTGCCAGCGCTCTGAGGGGGCAAAACGAGCAGTACTTC. This encodes CASALRGQNEQYF.

CDR3 sequence (DNA): TGTGCCAGCAGCATGCGGGGCACGGGAGGCTACACCTTC. It translates to CASSMRGTGGYTF. V is TRBV11-1 and J is TRBJ1-2, with D possibly matching TRBD1 (5 bases). V was cut by 5 bases and J by 8 bases, with 15 bases left in between. Germline V CDR1 and CDR2: SGHAT, FQDESV (reference sequence). The CDR3 extends over 13 amino acids.

This clone was seen a handful of times. In DNA form, the CDR3 reads TGTGCCAGCAGCCGGGAGGGCACGATGAACACTGAAGCTTTCTTT. Translation gives CASSREGTMNTEAFF. The rearrangement links TRBV5-4 to TRBJ1-1; D unresolved. CDR1 is SGHNT and CDR2 is YYREEE in the germline V gene (reference sequence). The CDR3 extends over 15 amino acids. V lost 4 bases and J lost 0, with 13 bases in between.

The genes are TRBV19 and TRBJ1-3; TRBD1 might be the D (5 bases). This CDR3 spans 15 amino acids. Deletions cut 5 bases from V and 5 bases from J, with 16 bases between. Germline-derived CDR1 and CDR2 are LNHDA and SQIVND (reference sequence). The CDR3 region has the DNA TGTGCCAGTAGTGCGCCCCCGGGACTCCGAAACACCATATATTTT. It specifies CASSAPPGLRNTIYF.

The V call is TRBV9, the J call TRBJ1-2; 8 positions match TRBD1. J gave up 8 bases and V 4 bases, and 13 bases lay outside the gene matches. This CDR3 is 15 amino acids long. Germline loops: CDR1 SGDLS, CDR2 YYNGEE. This chain's CDR3 is CASSPRQGAPRGYTF. The DNA of the CDR3 is TGTGCCAGCAGCCCGAGGCAGGGGGCGCCGAGAGGCTACACCTTC.

The chain combines TRBV7-2 with TRBJ1-1, with 7 bases that match TRBD1. Germline V CDR1 and CDR2: SGHTA, FQGNSA. J gave up 3 bases and V 1 base, and 8 bases lay outside the gene matches. The CDR3 consists of 16 residues. CDR3 protein: CASSLGVTGLYTEAFF. The CDR3 DNA reads TGTGCCAGCAGCTTAGGTGTGACAGGGTTGTACACTGAAGCTTTCTTT.

The J gene is TRBJ1-6, the V gene TRBV25-1; 8 positions agree with TRBD1. V gave up 6 bases and J gave up 10 bases; unmatched junction bases: 8. CDR1 and CDR2 from the germline V gene are MGHDK and SYGVNS. The CDR3 length is 14 residues. The CDR3 coding sequence is TGTGCCAGCAGCGAGGACAGGGCCAGCTCACCCCTCCACTTT. Encoded protein: CASSEDRASSPLHF.

This chain uses TRBV14 with TRBJ1-1; the D gene is possibly TRBD1 (6 bases). The V and J ends lost 2 bases and 1 base respectively, with 14 bases between them. CDR3 size: 16 residues. Germline CDR1 and CDR2: SGHDN and FVKESK. DNA for the CDR3: TGTGCCAGCAGCCAATGGTTCTCAGGGGAGAACACTGAAGCTTTCTTT. Translation gives CASSQWFSGENTEAFF.

The V gene is TRBV5-1, the J gene TRBJ2-3, with D possibly matching TRBD1 (5 bases). Germline V CDR1 and CDR2: SGHRS, YFSETQ. This CDR3 is built from 15 residues. The germline V and J ends were trimmed by 4 bases and 2 bases, with 14 bases remaining between them. The CDR3 sequence is CASSRAQATTDTQYF. As DNA, the CDR3 is TGCGCCAGCAGCCGGGCACAGGCTACCACAGATACGCAGTATTTT. Full variable domain (outside the CDR3, taken from reference TRBV5-1 and TRBJ2-3): KAGVTQTPRYLIKTRGQQVTLSCSPISGHRSVSWYQQTPGQGLQFLFEYFSETQRNKGNFPGRFSGRQFSNSRSEMNVSTLELGDSALYLCASSRAQATTDTQYFGPGTRLTVL.

The chain is built from TRBV9 and TRBJ1-1, with TRBD1 identical over 8 bases. Germline V gene lookup returns CDR1 SGDLS and CDR2 YYNGEE. V shed 3 bases and J 5 bases; nucleotides not matched to a gene: 9. This CDR3 spans 15 amino acids. The CDR3 DNA reads as TGTGCCAGCAGCGGACCAGGACAGGGTCGGACTGAAGCTTTCTTT. Translated: CASSGPGQGRTEAFF.

The chain links TRBV7-2 to TRBJ2-7; the D is unclear. V lost 5 bases and J lost 3, with 5 bases in between. The CDR3 is 11 amino acids. Germline V gives CDR1 SGHTA, CDR2 FQGNSA. The CDR3 DNA follows: TGTGCCAGCAGCGTCCGCTACGAGCAGTACTTC. Its translation: CASSVRYEQYF.

The gene calls are TRBV6-5 and TRBJ2-1; D gene ambiguous. CDR1 and CDR2 from the germline V gene are MNHEY and SVGAGI. This CDR3 spans 12 amino acids. The V end was cut by 7 bases, the J end by 13 bases, with 17 bases between. The CDR3, as DNA: TGTGCCAGCACCAACGGAGTACACTCCCAGTTCTTC. Its protein is CASTNGVHSQFF.

The chain links TRBV10-1 to TRBJ1-4; D not resolved. The ends were cut back, 8 bases at V and 5 bases at J, with 9 bases in the middle. Germline V CDR1 and CDR2: WNHNN, SYGVQD (reference sequence). CDR3 length equals 12 residues. Here the CDR3 reads CASSPGNEKLFF. DNA of the CDR3: TGCGCCAGCTCTCCCGGGAATGAAAAACTGTTTTTT.

This clone has a handful of counts. The V and J genes are TRBV28 and TRBJ1-2; D is unresolved. There are 15 residues in the CDR3. V was pared by 6 bases and J by 4 bases, with 18 bases between. Germline loops: CDR1 MDHEN, CDR2 SYDVKM. CDR3 DNA sequence: TGTGCCAGCAGCCAGAGGTGGTGGAGTCTCTATGGCTACACCTTC. It encodes CASSQRWWSLYGYTF.

The rearrangement uses TRBV7-6 and TRBJ1-1, with TRBD1 identical over 8 bases. The V and J ends lost 1 base and 6 bases, in that order; junction bases with no gene match: 4. In germline, CDR1 is SGHVS, CDR2 FNYEAQ. This CDR3 is 14 amino acids long. In DNA, the CDR3 is TGTGCCAGCAGCTTAGTCGCAGGGGGCTCTGAAGCTTTCTTT. This gives the protein CASSLVAGGSEAFF.

The CDR3 DNA sequence: TGTGCCAGCAGTTACGGACAGGGGTTCGGGGAGCTGTTTTTT. Protein: CASSYGQGFGELFF. The V gene is TRBV6-5, the J gene TRBJ2-2; TRBD1 matches at 9 bases. Germline V lookup: CDR1 MNHEY, CDR2 SVGAGI. The CDR3 loop spans 14 amino acids. V shed 2 bases, J shed 7 bases, and the junction held 2 bases outside the gene matches.